This TCR beta chain was observed in a study of T cells in Graves' hyperthyroidism and ophthalmopathy (dated by TCRdb to between 2018 and 2020). For the wider study: Peripheral blood was sampled at the time of initial diagnosis, prior to any treatment. To identify TCR V-J signatures that set the groups apart, the researchers used a discovery cohort of about a hundred patients, made up of under 45 with Graves' ophthalmopathy and 57 with stable Graves' hyperthyroidism. The paper describes TCR Vbeta CDR3 sequencing of 120 to 150 peripheral blood samples, made up of 43 ophthalmopathy patients, 70 to 80 hyperthyroidism patients and 17 progressor patients. Following sampling, methimazole starting at 30 mg daily was given to hyperthyroidism patients, and high-dose intravenous methylprednisolone was given to ophthalmopathy patients. An independent validation cohort of under 20 hyperthyroidism patients and approximately 16 patients who later progressed to ophthalmopathy tested prospective prediction of ophthalmopathy. The roughly 100 discovery patients were divided at random into training and test sets in a 7:3 ratio. Thyroid tissue and blood T-cell repertoires from several Graves' hyperthyroidism patients were also compared in the study.

As concerns this clonotype: Its binding antigen is unknown. No base qualities exist here, and no much larger clone lies one base off it.

Trimming leaves V shorter by 7 bases and J shorter by 7 bases, with the junction holding 9 bases beyond the gene matches. The CDR3 holds 14 amino acids from the cysteine to the phenylalanine. Left in the record is the CDR3 DNA by itself, 42 bases read in frame from the first base. Reading the germline V gene gives CDR1 SNHLY and CDR2 FYNNEI. The TCR beta CDR3 regions were amplified from RNA transcripts. The first round of RT-PCR for the TCR CDR3 was performed with the HTBI primer set and the Qiagen OneStep RT-PCR kit. Libraries were constructed in a second round of multiplex PCR, after which size selection and purification were performed. Paired-end sequencing of the libraries was performed with 100 bp reads on an Illumina HiSeq2000. The original methods were these. SOAPnuke was used to process the raw data, throwing out any read that contained adapters or uncalled bases, had a mean Phred below 15, or lacked an exact constant-primer or identifier match. High-quality paired reads were merged using COPE v1.2.5, and each unique nucleotide sequence was defined as a clonotype. Clonotypes were aligned to IMGT TRBV, TRBD and TRBJ reference segments using MiTCR v1.1. The analysis was restricted to V-J combinations with a frequency above 0.0001, which together covered 99.2% of the repertoires. The TCS score was defined as F50 (clonal expansion) divided by E x V (chaos), with BLOSUM62-based TCRdist calculated between CDR3 peptides within each V-J. Welch's t-statistics and random forest reduced several hundred V-J features to 10 to 15, which were used in a naive Bayes classifier (R e1071). TCRdb's own reprocessing of the public reads used fastp at Q25 and MiXCR and kept productive beta chains. Identical CDR3 protein sequences are pooled into one entry, listed with their most common genes and DNA. TCRdb's processing, not the authors' own work, is the source of the V and J calls. Across this sample there are under 400,000 distinct CDR3 sequences, with more than 11% seen only once. The ten biggest clones cover approximately 11% of the sample.

Findings and caveats that apply to the study as a whole: Most expanded thyroid clonotypes (frequency above 0.001) were also detected in blood, suggesting blood repertoires may reflect thyroid immune responses. Sample size was not statistically predetermined, and blinding of investigators to group allocation was not performed. In validation, progression to ophthalmopathy was predicted by the model with nearly 71% sensitivity and 72.22% specificity, a median of about 6 months before onset. In cross-validation, a model built on a 13 V-J signature told ophthalmopathy apart from stable hyperthyroidism with under 90% sensitivity and approximately 81% specificity, and in testing the same model reached 80%/75%.

Stable Graves' hyperthyroidism was defined as the absence of progression to ophthalmopathy over 18 months of follow-up. Hyperthyroidism patients were newly diagnosed, with disease duration under 2 months, and aged 18 to 65 years. The study excluded patients with uncontrolled infections, other autoimmune diseases, pregnancy or lactation. Clinical symptoms, serum thyroxine and TRAb, thyroid ultrasound, and orbital computed tomography formed the basis for the diagnoses. PBMCs were separated from approximately 9.9 ml of fresh peripheral blood using Ficoll-Paque density gradient centrifugation. Total RNA was extracted with Trizol reagent, and quality was checked on an Agilent 2100 Bioanalyzer.

The sequence was obtained from a woman aged 55-69 years with Graves' hyperthyroidism. The chain couples TRBV2 to TRBJ1-1, with 10 bases aligning to TRBD1. The sequenced sample consisted of blood. The sequence in DNA is TGTGCCAGCATTCGACAGGGGGCGTCCGGTGAAGCTTTCTTT. The resulting protein is CASIRQGASGEAFF.